A selection of T cell receptor beta chains follows, all from one sample in a study of OX40 agonist ivuxolimab in advanced cancers. Produced via immunoSEQ multiplex PCR; TCRdb's table is partial and in-frame only. The data hold about 64,000 clones, with roughly 80% observed a single time. Sequencing used CD4+ or CD8+ T cells sorted from blood, obtained in a trial of the OX40 agonist ivuxolimab. The receptors derive from an adult with an advanced solid tumor such as melanoma, head and neck, liver or kidney cancer. Both conserved end residues are part of each CDR3. A D gene is named only where the DNA matches it firmly. Not all rows give a size; the values are once, few, many and, for expanded clones, a class.

D	size	V	J	CDR3	DNA
-	once	TRBV7-2	TRBJ1-1	CASRRTGWGTEAFF	TGTGCCAGCAGGCGTACAGGGTGGGGCACTGAAGCTTTCTTT
-	-	TRBV11-2	TRBJ2-5	CASSLATTGKTQYF	TGTGCCAGCAGCTTAGCGACTACAGGGAAGACCCAGTACTTC
TRBD1	-	TRBV7-2	TRBJ1-5	CASSPTTGRVPSNQPQHF	TGTGCCAGCAGCCCCACGACAGGGAGGGTCCCTAGCAATCAGCCCCAGCATTTT
-	once	TRBV7-9	TRBJ1-1	CASSASGGNTEAFF	TGTGCCAGCAGCGCAAGTGGGGGGAACACTGAAGCTTTCTTT
-	-	TRBV5-8	TRBJ1-1	CASSLAGNAEAFF	TGTGCCAGCAGCTTGGCAGGGAACGCTGAAGCTTTCTTT
-	-	TRBV29-1	TRBJ2-1	CSVGPGVVNEQFF	TGCAGCGTTGGTCCGGGAGTCGTCAATGAGCAGTTCTTC
-	-	TRBV7-9	TRBJ2-5	CASSLWGVGGSETQYF	TGTGCCAGCAGCTTATGGGGAGTGGGGGGTAGCGAGACCCAGTACTTC
TRBD1	-	TRBV7-2	TRBJ2-7	CASSDGTGGTYEQYF	TGTGCCAGCAGCGACGGGACAGGTGGTACCTACGAGCAGTACTTC
TRBD1	-	TRBV19	TRBJ1-5	CASSPRGTVSSYSNQPQHF	TGTGCCAGTAGTCCACGTGGGACAGTTTCCTCCTATAGCAATCAGCCCCAGCATTTT
-	-	TRBV6-6	TRBJ1-1	CASSYVDETEAFF	TGTGCCAGCAGTTACGTGGATGAGACTGAAGCTTTCTTT
TRBD1	once	TRBV6-5	TRBJ1-6	CASKPGTANSPLHF	TGTGCCAGCAAACCGGGGACAGCTAATTCACCCCTCCACTTT
TRBD2	-	TRBV5-1	TRBJ2-1	CASSVSSGKIGEQFF	TGCGCCAGCAGCGTCTCTAGCGGGAAGATCGGTGAGCAGTTCTTC
TRBD1	-	TRBV9	TRBJ1-5	CASSDGTGPLSNQPQHF	TGTGCCAGCAGCGACGGGACAGGTCCTTTAAGCAATCAGCCCCAGCATTTT
-	-	TRBV30	TRBJ2-1	CAWSVRGNEQFF	TGTGCCTGGAGTGTACGGGGGAATGAGCAGTTCTTC
-	-	TRBV7-9	TRBJ2-7	CASSPGNYEQYF	TGTGCCAGCAGCCCGGGTAACTACGAGCAGTACTTC
-	once	TRBV9	TRBJ1-2	CASSVPGHYGYTF	TGTGCCAGCAGCGTACCAGGGCACTATGGCTACACCTTC
-	-	TRBV30	TRBJ2-7	CAWSSWDTLTYEQYF	TGTGCCTGGAGCTCCTGGGACACCTTAACCTACGAGCAGTACTTC
-	-	TRBV2	TRBJ2-5	CASIRISQETQYF	TGTGCCAGCATTCGGATTAGCCAAGAGACCCAGTACTTC
-	-	TRBV10-3	TRBJ1-1	CASGSGGGRRNTEAFF	TGTGCCAGTGGGAGTGGTGGGGGGCGCCGGAACACTGAAGCTTTCTTT
-	-	TRBV7-9	TRBJ2-2	CASRPVRGANTGELFF	TGTGCCAGCAGGCCTGTGAGGGGGGCCAACACCGGGGAGCTGTTTTTT
TRBD1	-	TRBV5-1	TRBJ1-2	CASSTQTGTYYGYTF	TGCGCCAGCAGCACTCAGACAGGGACTTACTATGGCTACACCTTC
TRBD1	-	TRBV6-5	TRBJ2-7	CASRRGFYEQYF	TGTGCCAGCCGCAGGGGGTTCTACGAGCAGTACTTC
TRBD1	-	TRBV7-3	TRBJ2-7	CASSSETGGEQYF	TGTGCCAGCAGTTCCGAAACAGGGGGCGAGCAGTACTTC
-	-	TRBV2	TRBJ1-6	CASSEGQGYNSPLHF	TGTGCCAGCAGTGAGGGGCAGGGCTATAATTCACCCCTCCACTTT